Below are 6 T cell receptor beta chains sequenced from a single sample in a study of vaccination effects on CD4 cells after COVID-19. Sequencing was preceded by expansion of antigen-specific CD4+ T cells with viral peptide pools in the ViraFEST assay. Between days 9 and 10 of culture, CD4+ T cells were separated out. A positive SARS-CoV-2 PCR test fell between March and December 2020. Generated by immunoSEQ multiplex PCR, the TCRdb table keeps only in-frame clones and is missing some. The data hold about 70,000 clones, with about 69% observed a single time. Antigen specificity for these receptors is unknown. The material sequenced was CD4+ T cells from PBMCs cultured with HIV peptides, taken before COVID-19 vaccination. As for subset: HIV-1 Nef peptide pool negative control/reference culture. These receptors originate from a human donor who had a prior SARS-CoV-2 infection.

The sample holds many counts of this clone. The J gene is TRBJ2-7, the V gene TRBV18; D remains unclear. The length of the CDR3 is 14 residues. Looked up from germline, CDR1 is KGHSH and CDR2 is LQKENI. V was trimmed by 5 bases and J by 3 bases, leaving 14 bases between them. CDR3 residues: CASSESLMDYEQYF. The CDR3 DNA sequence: TGTGCCAGCTCAGAGAGCCTGATGGACTACGAGCAGTACTTC.

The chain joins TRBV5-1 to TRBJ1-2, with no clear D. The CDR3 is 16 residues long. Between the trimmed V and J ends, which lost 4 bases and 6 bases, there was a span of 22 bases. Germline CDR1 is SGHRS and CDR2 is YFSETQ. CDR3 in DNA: TGCGCCAGCAGCCTACCCCGAGGGCCTACTCGGGATGGCTACACCTTC. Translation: CASSLPRGPTRDGYTF.

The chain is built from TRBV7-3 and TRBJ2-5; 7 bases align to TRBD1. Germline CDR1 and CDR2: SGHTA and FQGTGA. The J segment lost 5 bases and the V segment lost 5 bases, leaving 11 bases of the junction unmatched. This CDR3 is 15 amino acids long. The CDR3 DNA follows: TGTGCCAGCAGCCCCAACAGGGGCGGATGGGAGACCCAGTACTTC. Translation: CASSPNRGGWETQYF.

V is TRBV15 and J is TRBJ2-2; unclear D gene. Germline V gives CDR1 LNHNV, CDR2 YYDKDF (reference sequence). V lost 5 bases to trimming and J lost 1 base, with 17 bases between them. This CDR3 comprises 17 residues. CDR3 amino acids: CATSSPVGNENTGELFF. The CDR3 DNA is TGTGCCACCAGCTCACCGGTCGGCAACGAGAACACCGGGGAGCTGTTTTTT.

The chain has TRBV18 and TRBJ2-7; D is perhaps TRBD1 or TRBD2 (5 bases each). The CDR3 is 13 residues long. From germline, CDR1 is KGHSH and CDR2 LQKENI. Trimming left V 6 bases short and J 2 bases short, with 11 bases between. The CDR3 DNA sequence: TGTGCCAGCTCGGGGGACGGTCCCTACGAGCAGTACTTC. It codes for CASSGDGPYEQYF.

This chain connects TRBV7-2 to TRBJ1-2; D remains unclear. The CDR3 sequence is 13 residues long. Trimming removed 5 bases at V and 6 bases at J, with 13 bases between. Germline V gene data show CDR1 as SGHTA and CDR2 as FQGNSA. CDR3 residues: CASSADNYDGYTF. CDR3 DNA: TGTGCCAGCAGCGCCGACAACTATGATGGCTACACCTTC.